The clone carrying this TCR beta chain was seen a few times. Its antigen is unknown. The data derive from a study of CD8 T cells in Susac syndrome. cDNA came from about 0.5 to 1 ug RNA primed by random hexamers. TCRdb called the immunoSEQ multiplex PCR reads again in MiXCR, with one record for every CDR3 protein. The table lists under 200,000 distinct CDR3 sequences, 85% to 95% of them singletons. Findings of the study overall: None of the CD4+ T cell repertoires in Susac syndrome showed clonal expansion.

This CDR3 has 15 amino acids. V shed 9 bases, J shed 5 bases, and the junction held 9 bases outside the gene matches. In germline, CDR1 is SEHNR, CDR2 FQNEAQ (reference sequence). The clonotype comes from a human donor with Susac syndrome. The chain carries TRBV7-9 and TRBJ2-2; 10 nucleotides align to TRBD1. Sequencing input: CD4+ T cells from PBMCs. CDR3 bases: TGTGCCAGTTCCTCCGGACAGGGGGATACCGGGGAGCTGTTTTTT. It specifies CASSSGQGDTGELFF.